What follows are 22 T cell receptor beta chains derived from one specimen sequenced in a study of blood T cell repertoires in COVID-19. Produced via immunoSEQ multiplex PCR; TCRdb's table is partial and in-frame only. Among 150,000 to 200,000 clones, 80% to 90% were seen once, and the ten largest hold roughly 14%. The sample was peripheral blood. The receptors originated from a man aged 25-45 years with active or convalescent COVID-19.

The gene calls are TRBV27 and TRBJ1-2, with D possibly matching TRBD1 (5 bases). V lost 3 bases, J lost 3 bases, and 8 bases lay in between. Germline-derived CDR1 and CDR2 are MNHEY and SMNVEV (reference sequence). This CDR3 has 13 residues. The CDR3 sequence is CASSLGRDYGYTF. In DNA, the CDR3 is TGTGCCAGCAGTTTGGGCAGGGACTATGGCTACACCTTC.

The V gene is TRBV30, the J gene TRBJ1-2; maybe TRBD1 (6 bases). From germline, CDR1 is GTSNPN and CDR2 SVGIG (reference sequence). The V end was cut by 7 bases, the J end by 3 bases, with 12 bases between. CDR3 length: 12 amino acids. The CDR3 here is CASPGDDYGYTF. The CDR3 DNA reads TGTGCCTCACCAGGGGATGACTATGGCTACACCTTC. Complete variable domain (other parts from reference TRBV30 and TRBJ1-2): SQTIHQWPATLVQPVGSPLSLECTVEGTSNPNLYWYRQAAGRGLQLLFYSVGIGQISSEVPQNLSASRPQDRQFILSSKKLLLSDSGFYLCASPGDDYGYTFGSGTRLTVV.

The DNA of the CDR3 is TGCGCCAGCAGCCCCGGGGAAGGGTTAACACCCCTCCACTTT. Amino acids: CASSPGEGLTPLHF. This sequence joins TRBV5-1 and TRBJ1-6; D not certain. The CDR3 covers 14 residues. V was cut by 4 bases and J by 11 bases, with 16 bases left in between. Germline values: CDR1 SGHRS, CDR2 YFSETQ.

The chain links TRBV3-1 (or the pseudogene TRBV3-2) to TRBJ1-2, with a possible D match to TRBD1 (5 bases). The V gene's germline CDR1 is LGHDT and CDR2 YNNKEL (reference sequence). The CDR3 length is 14 residues. The germline V and J ends were trimmed by 8 bases and 0 bases, with 13 bases remaining between them. The chain's CDR3 is CASGWGEANYGYTF. Written as DNA, the CDR3 is TGTGCCAGCGGTTGGGGGGAAGCTAACTATGGCTACACCTTC.

CDR3 bases: TGCGCCAGCAGCTTGCAGGTTCTGGGTGAGCAGTTCTTC. It yields the protein CASSLQVLGEQFF. This chain connects TRBV5-1 to TRBJ2-1; unclear D gene. CDR1 is SGHRS, CDR2 YFSETQ, per germline. The CDR3 sequence is 13 residues long. Between the trimmed V and J ends, which lost 1 base and 9 bases, there was a span of 11 bases.

This rearrangement joins TRBV5-1 to TRBJ2-6; D gene uncertain. V was pared by 0 bases and J by 4 bases, with 8 bases between. Looked up from germline, CDR1 is SGHRS and CDR2 is YFSETQ. The CDR3 consists of 15 residues. Written as DNA, the CDR3 is TGCGCCAGCAGCTTGGTTTGGGCCGGGGCCAACGTCCTGACTTTC. Amino acid sequence: CASSLVWAGANVLTF.

This chain connects TRBV6-5 to TRBJ1-2, with 9 nucleotides matching TRBD1. The CDR3 contains 16 residues. Germline trimming cut 2 bases from V and 5 bases from J; bases unmatched to any gene: 9. Per the germline V gene, CDR1 is MNHEY and CDR2 is SVGAGI. CDR3 loop: CASSYTTRTGAYGYTF. The CDR3 DNA follows: TGTGCCAGCAGTTACACTACGAGGACAGGGGCTTATGGCTACACCTTC.

The V and J genes are TRBV3-1 (or the pseudogene TRBV3-2) and TRBJ1-2, with TRBD1 matching over 11 bases. This CDR3 spans 14 amino acids. Per the germline V gene, CDR1 is LGHDT and CDR2 is YNNKEL (reference sequence). Trimming at V came to 4 bases and at J to 6 bases, leaving 4 bases not matched to a gene. This CDR3 is CASSPGQGGNGYTF. For the CDR3, the DNA is TGTGCCAGCAGCCCGGGACAGGGGGGAAATGGCTACACCTTC.

This clone appeared once. The CDR3 reads CASSQGGGDEQYV. The CDR3 DNA reads TGTGCCAGCAGCCAGGGCGGGGGAGACGAGCAGTACGTC. This chain joins TRBV3-1 (or the pseudogene TRBV3-2) and TRBJ2-7, with 7 bases lining up with TRBD2. CDR1 LGHDT and CDR2 YNNKEL come from the germline V gene (reference sequence). The CDR3 consists of 13 residues. V lost 3 bases, J lost 5 bases, and 4 bases stayed unmatched.

V and J are TRBV24-1 and TRBJ1-1; D is undetermined. The germline V and J ends were trimmed by 9 bases and 0 bases, with 13 bases remaining between them. This CDR3 is built from 14 residues. The germline V gene has CDR1 KGHDR and CDR2 SFDVKD. The CDR3 region is CATRAGGVNTEAFF. The CDR3 region has the DNA TGTGCCACCCGAGCAGGAGGAGTGAACACTGAAGCTTTCTTT.

The chain links TRBV25-1 to TRBJ1-2; D remains ambiguous. V shed 3 bases and J shed 2 bases, with 7 bases lying between them. Looked up from germline, CDR1 is MGHDK and CDR2 is SYGVNS. The CDR3 runs to 13 residues. CDR3 sequence: CASSDDGNYGYTF. The CDR3 bases are TGTGCCAGCAGTGACGACGGGAACTATGGCTACACCTTC.

The chain recombines TRBV24-1 with TRBJ2-2, with TRBD2 as a possible D gene (5 bases). In germline, CDR1 is KGHDR, CDR2 SFDVKD. Trimming cost V 1 base and J 6 bases, with 8 bases left between them. The CDR3 is 14 amino acids. In DNA form, the CDR3 reads TGTGCCACCAGTGATTTATCGGGGTCCGGGGAGCTGTTTTTT. It specifies CATSDLSGSGELFF.

The chain links TRBV27 to TRBJ2-5; 12 nucleotides line up with TRBD1. Germline CDR1 MNHEY, CDR2 SMNVEV (reference sequence). Trimming took 4 bases from V and 5 from J; bases not matched to a gene: 5. There are 15 residues in the CDR3. The CDR3 DNA sequence: TGTGCCAGCAGTTCAGGGACAGGGGGCGGGGAGACCCAGTACTTC. This sequence encodes CASSSGTGGGETQYF.

V usage is TRBV19 and J usage is TRBJ2-3, with D perhaps TRBD2 (6 bases). Germline V lookup: CDR1 LNHDA, CDR2 SQIVND (reference sequence). Trimming pared 5 bases from V and 3 bases from J, leaving 18 bases between. This CDR3 contains 16 residues. In nucleotides, the CDR3 is TGTGCCAGTAGTGCACGGGACTCGGGGAGAACAGATACGCAGTATTTT. Its translation is CASSARDSGRTDTQYF.

This sequence joins TRBV10-3 and TRBJ1-2; tentative D call: TRBD1 (6 bases). Germline V CDR1 and CDR2: ENHRY, SYGVKD. CDR3 length: 16 amino acids. The V end lost 2 bases, the J end lost 0 bases, and 13 bases lay between the germline ends. For the CDR3, the DNA is TGTGCCATCAGTGAGACTGGACAGCCTTCTAACTATGGCTACACCTTC. It is translated as CAISETGQPSNYGYTF.

The chain recombines TRBV2 with TRBJ1-5, with 9 bases aligning to TRBD1. The CDR3 covers 15 residues. Trimming cost V 9 bases and J 4 bases; bases outside gene matches: 10. Germline loops: CDR1 SNHLY, CDR2 FYNNEI. CDR3 in amino acids: CASGTGQGRNQPQHF. The CDR3 DNA follows: TGTGCCAGTGGGACAGGGCAGGGTCGTAATCAGCCCCAGCATTTT.

This clone has only a few counts. Other DNA sequences from this sample encode an identical CDR3 as well. The V gene is TRBV18, the J gene TRBJ1-5, with D possibly TRBD1 on 5 matching bases. The CDR3 runs to 13 residues. CDR1 is KGHSH and CDR2 is LQKENI in the germline V gene. Trimming took 3 bases from V and 3 from J, leaving 6 bases between them. The CDR3, as DNA: TGTGCCAGCTCACCTGGGGCCAATCAGCCCCAGCATTTT. It translates to CASSPGANQPQHF.

The chain combines TRBV18 with TRBJ1-2, with a possible D match to TRBD1 (6 bases). Germline CDR1 reads KGHSH; CDR2 reads LQKENI. This CDR3 is 13 amino acids long. Trimming removed 2 bases at V and 6 bases at J, with 10 bases between. The CDR3 protein is CASSPGQGNGYTF. CDR3 coding DNA: TGTGCCAGCTCACCAGGGCAGGGGAATGGCTACACCTTC.

The chain has TRBV10-3 and TRBJ2-2; possible D gene TRBD1, 6 bases. Deletions cut 9 bases from V and 1 base from J, with 15 bases between. Germline V gene sequence: CDR1 ENHRY, CDR2 SYGVKD. The CDR3 covers 15 residues. CDR3 sequence reads: CAIRPGHLNTGELFF. The CDR3 DNA follows: TGTGCCATTCGTCCGGGACACTTGAACACCGGGGAGCTGTTTTTT.

The chain carries TRBV11-3 and TRBJ1-1; weak D call: TRBD1 (5 bases). This CDR3 is 12 amino acids long. Deletions cut 5 bases from V and 8 bases from J, with 12 bases between. Germline CDR1 is SGHNT and CDR2 is YENEEA. The CDR3 DNA reads TGTGCCAGCAGCCGCACCGGGGGGGAAGCTTTCTTT. Its translation is CASSRTGGEAFF. The whole variable domain, filled in from reference TRBV11-3 and TRBJ1-1, reads EAGVVQSPRYKIIEKKQPVAFWCNPISGHNTLYWYLQNLGQGPELLIRYENEEAVDDSQLPKDRFSAERLKGVDSTLKIQPAELGDSAVYLCASSRTGGEAFFGQGTRLTVV.

The chain joins TRBV10-3 to TRBJ1-6; D ambiguous. The CDR3 has 15 residues. V was cut by 4 bases and J by 0 bases, with 7 bases left in between. Germline loops: CDR1 ENHRY, CDR2 SYGVKD. The CDR3, as DNA: TGTGCCATCAGTGGGGCGGGCTCCTATAATTCACCCCTCCACTTT. Protein sequence: CAISGAGSYNSPLHF.

The J gene is TRBJ2-5, the V gene TRBV15; possible D gene TRBD2, 6 bases. Deletions cut 1 base from V and 1 base from J, with 13 bases between. Germline V gene data show CDR1 as LNHNV and CDR2 as YYDKDF (reference sequence). The length of the CDR3 is 16 residues. CDR3: CATSRGESGVQETQYF. The CDR3 DNA reads TGTGCCACCAGCAGAGGGGAGTCGGGGGTCCAAGAGACCCAGTACTTC.